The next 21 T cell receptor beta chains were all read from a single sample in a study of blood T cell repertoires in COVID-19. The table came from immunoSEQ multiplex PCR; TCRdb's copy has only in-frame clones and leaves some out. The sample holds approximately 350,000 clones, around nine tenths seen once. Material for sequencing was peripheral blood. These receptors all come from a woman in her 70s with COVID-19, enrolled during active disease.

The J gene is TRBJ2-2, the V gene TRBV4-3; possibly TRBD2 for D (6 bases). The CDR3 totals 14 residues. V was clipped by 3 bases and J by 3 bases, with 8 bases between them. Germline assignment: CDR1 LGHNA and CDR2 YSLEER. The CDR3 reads CASSHRDYTGELFF. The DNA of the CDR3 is TGCGCCAGCAGCCACCGGGACTACACCGGGGAGCTGTTTTTT.

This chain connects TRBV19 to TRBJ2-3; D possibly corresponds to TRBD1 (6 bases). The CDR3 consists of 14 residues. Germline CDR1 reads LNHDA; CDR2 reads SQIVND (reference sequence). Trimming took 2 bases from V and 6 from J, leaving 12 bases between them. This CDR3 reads CASSITAGVDTQYF. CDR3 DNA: TGTGCCAGTAGTATAACGGCAGGGGTGGATACGCAGTATTTT.

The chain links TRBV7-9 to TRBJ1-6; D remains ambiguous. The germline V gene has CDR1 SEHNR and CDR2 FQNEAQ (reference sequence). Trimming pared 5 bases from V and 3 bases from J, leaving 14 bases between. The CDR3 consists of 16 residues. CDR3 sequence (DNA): TGTGCCAGCAGCGGAAAGTCCGGGAACTATAATTCACCCCTCCACTTT. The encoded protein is CASSGKSGNYNSPLHF.

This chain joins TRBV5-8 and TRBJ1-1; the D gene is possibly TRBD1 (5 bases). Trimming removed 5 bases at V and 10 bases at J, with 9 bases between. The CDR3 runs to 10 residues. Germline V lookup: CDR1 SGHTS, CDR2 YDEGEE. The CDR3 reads CASRGRGAFF. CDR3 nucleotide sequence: TGTGCCAGCAGGGGGCGGGGAGCTTTCTTT. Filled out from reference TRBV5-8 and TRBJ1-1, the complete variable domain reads EAGVTQSPTHLIKTRGQQATLRCSPISGHTSVYWYQQALGLGLQFLLWYDEGEERNRGNFPPRFSGRQFPNYSSELNVNALELEDSALYLCASRGRGAFFGQGTRLTVV.

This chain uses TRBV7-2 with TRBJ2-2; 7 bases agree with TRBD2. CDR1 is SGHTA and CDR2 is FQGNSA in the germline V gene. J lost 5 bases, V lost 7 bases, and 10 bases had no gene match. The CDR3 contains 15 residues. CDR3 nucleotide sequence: TGTGCCAGCACGACTCCGGGCGGGGGTACCGGGGAGCTGTTTTTT. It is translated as CASTTPGGGTGELFF.

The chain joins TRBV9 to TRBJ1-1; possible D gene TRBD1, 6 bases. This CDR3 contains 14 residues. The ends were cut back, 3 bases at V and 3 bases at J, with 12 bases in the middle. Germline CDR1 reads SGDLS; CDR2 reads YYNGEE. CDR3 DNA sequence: TGTGCCAGCAGCGAGGGCGGACAGTACACTGAAGCTTTCTTT. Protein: CASSEGGQYTEAFF.

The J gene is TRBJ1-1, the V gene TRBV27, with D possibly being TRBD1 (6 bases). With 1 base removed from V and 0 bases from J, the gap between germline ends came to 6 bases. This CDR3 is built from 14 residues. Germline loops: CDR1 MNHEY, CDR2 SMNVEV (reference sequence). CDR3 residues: CASSLYRVNTEAFF. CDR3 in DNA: TGTGCCAGCAGTTTATACAGGGTGAACACTGAAGCTTTCTTT.

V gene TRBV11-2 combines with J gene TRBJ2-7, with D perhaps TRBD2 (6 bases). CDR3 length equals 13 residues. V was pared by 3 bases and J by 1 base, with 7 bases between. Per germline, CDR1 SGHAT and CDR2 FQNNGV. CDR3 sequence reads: CASSFGLSYEQYF. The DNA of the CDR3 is TGTGCCAGCAGCTTCGGACTATCCTACGAGCAGTACTTC.

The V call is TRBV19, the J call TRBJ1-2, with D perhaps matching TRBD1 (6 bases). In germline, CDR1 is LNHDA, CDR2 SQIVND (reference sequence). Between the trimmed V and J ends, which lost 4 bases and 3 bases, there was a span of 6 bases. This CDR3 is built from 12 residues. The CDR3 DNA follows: TGTGCCAGTAGTAACAGGGACTATGGCTACACCTTC. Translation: CASSNRDYGYTF.

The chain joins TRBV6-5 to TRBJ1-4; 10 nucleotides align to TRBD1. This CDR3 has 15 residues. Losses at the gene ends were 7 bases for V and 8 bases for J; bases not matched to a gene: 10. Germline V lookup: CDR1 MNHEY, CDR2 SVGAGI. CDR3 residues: CASMLAGTGEEKLFF. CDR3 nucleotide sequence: TGTGCCAGCATGCTAGCCGGGACAGGGGAAGAAAAACTGTTTTTT.

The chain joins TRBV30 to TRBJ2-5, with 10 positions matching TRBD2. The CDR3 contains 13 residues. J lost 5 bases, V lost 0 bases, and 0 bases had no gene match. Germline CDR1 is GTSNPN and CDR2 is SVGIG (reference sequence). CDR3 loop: CAWSVLAGETQYF. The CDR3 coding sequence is TGTGCCTGGAGTGTACTAGCGGGGGAGACCCAGTACTTC.

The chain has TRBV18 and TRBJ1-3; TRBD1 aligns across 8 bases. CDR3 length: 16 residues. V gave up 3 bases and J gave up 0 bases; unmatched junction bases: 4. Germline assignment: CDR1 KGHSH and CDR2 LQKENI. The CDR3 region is CASSPPDRGSGNTIYF. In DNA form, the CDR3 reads TGTGCCAGCTCACCTCCCGACAGGGGCTCTGGAAACACCATATATTTT.

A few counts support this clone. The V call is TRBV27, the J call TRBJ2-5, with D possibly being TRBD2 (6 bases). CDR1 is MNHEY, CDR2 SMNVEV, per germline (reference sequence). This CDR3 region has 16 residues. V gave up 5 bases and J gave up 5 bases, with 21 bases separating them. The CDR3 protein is CASSPGRGTSGETQYF. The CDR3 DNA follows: TGTGCCAGCAGTCCCGGACGAGGGACTTCCGGCGAGACCCAGTACTTC.

For the CDR3, the DNA is TGTGCCAGCAGCGTAGAAGACAGCCCAGGCCCCTACGAGCAGTACTTC. This codes for CASSVEDSPGPYEQYF. This chain joins TRBV9 and TRBJ2-7; TRBD1 might be the D (5 bases). Germline CDR1 is SGDLS and CDR2 is YYNGEE. V lost 0 bases, J lost 2 bases, and 15 bases lay in between. This CDR3 contains 16 residues.

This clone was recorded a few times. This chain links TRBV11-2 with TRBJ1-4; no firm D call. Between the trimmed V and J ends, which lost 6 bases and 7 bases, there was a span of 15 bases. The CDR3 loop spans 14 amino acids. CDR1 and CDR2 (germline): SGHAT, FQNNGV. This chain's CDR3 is CASRGAESGEKLFF. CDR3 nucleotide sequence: TGTGCCAGCAGGGGAGCAGAATCGGGTGAAAAACTGTTTTTT.

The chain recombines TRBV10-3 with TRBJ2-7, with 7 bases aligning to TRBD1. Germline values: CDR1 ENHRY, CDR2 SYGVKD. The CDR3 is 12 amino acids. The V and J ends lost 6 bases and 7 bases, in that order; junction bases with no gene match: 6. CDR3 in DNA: TGTGCCATCAGATATACAGGGGAGGAGCAGTACTTC. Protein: CAIRYTGEEQYF.

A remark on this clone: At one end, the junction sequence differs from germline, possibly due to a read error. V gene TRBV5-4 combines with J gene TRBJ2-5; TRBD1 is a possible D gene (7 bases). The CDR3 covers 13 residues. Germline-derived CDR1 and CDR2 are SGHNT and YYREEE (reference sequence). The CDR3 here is CASSLGGDSGPHF. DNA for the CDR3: TGTGCCAGCAGCTTGGGGGGGGACAGCGGTCCCCACTTC.

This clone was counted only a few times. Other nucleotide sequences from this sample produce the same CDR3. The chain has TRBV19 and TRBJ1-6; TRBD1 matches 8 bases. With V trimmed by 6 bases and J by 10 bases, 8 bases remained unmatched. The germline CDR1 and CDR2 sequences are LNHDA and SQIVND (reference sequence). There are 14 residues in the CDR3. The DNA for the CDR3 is TGTGCCAGTAGCCCTGGGACAGGAGGCTCACCCCTCCACTTT. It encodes CASSPGTGGSPLHF.

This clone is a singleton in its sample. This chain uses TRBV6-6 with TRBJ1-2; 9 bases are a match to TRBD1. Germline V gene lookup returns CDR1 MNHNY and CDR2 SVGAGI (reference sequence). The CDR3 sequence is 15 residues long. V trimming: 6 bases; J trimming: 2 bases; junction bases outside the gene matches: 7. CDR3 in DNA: TGTGCCAGCAGCCAGAGACAGGGGGTCAACTATGGCTACACCTTC. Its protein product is CASSQRQGVNYGYTF.

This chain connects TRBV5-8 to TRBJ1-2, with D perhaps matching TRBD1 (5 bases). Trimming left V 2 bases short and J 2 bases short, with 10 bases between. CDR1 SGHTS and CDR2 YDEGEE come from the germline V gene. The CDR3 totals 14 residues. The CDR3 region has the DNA TGTGCCAGCAGCTTCCAGGGTGTGAACTATGGCTACACCTTC. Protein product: CASSFQGVNYGYTF.

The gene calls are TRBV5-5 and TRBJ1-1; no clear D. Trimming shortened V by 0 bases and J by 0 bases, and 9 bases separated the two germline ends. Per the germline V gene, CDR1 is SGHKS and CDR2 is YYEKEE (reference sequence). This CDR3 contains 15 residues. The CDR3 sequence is CASSLEAGMNTEAFF. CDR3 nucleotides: TGTGCCAGCAGCTTGGAAGCAGGTATGAACACTGAAGCTTTCTTT.